This note documents a single TCR beta chain sequence. Its antigen remains unknown. Trimming pared 1 base from V and 10 bases from J, leaving 11 bases between. The CDR3 loop spans 14 amino acids. CDR1 and CDR2 from the germline V gene are SEHNR and FQNEAQ (reference sequence). The PCR made use of 60 Vbeta and 13 Jbeta primers. Profiled with immunoSEQ multiplex PCR; TCRdb holds only in-frame clones, not every one. The table shows about 130,000 clones, with around 8.5% occurring only once. The data are from a study of cytomegalovirus exposure and HLA in healthy donors. Study-wide results and limits: Looking again later, the authors saw that most CMV-associated TCR beta chains seemed HLA-restricted.

The chain is built from TRBV7-9 and TRBJ1-6, with D uncertain. The sequenced material came from PBMCs. This receptor was obtained from a man in his forties in good health and CMV-seronegative. The CDR3 coding sequence is TGTGCCAGCAGCTTAGGCGGGAGGAACTCACCCCTCCACTTT. This translates into CASSLGGRNSPLHF.